The rows below give T cell receptor beta chains drawn from one sample of a study of blood T cell repertoires in COVID-19. Clones were sequenced by immunoSEQ multiplex PCR, and TCRdb holds only the in-frame ones, with some missing. The data hold more than 200,000 clones, with about nine tenths observed a single time. The material sequenced was peripheral blood. These receptors were collected from an older woman with acute or convalescent COVID-19. CDR3s include the opening cysteine and the closing phenylalanine or tryptophan. The D gene is left open where the match is weak. Clone sizes are given selectively: once, few, many, or a class where the clone is expanded.

>TRBV28|-|13|TRBJ2-1|-
CATDPARANEQFF
TGTGCCACCGACCCCGCTAGAGCCAATGAGCAGTTCTTC
>TRBV5-1|-|15|TRBJ2-7|TRBD2
CASSLGTRGSHEQYF
TGCGCCAGCAGCTTGGGGACGCGGGGGTCCCACGAGCAGTACTTC
>TRBV7-8|-|14|TRBJ2-1|-
CASSLAPGYNEQFF
TGTGCCAGCAGCTTAGCGCCCGGGTACAATGAGCAGTTCTTC
>TRBV15|-|15|TRBJ1-6|TRBD1
CATIKDRAVESPLHF
TGTGCCACCATCAAGGACAGGGCCGTAGAGTCACCCCTCCACTTT
>TRBV11-2|-|16|TRBJ2-2|-
CASTRLAVRHTGELFF
TGTGCCAGCACTCGGTTGGCGGTCCGACACACCGGGGAGCTGTTTTTT
>TRBV5-1|-|15|TRBJ1-4|-
CASSLAGGMSEKLFF
TGCGCCAGCAGCTTGGCCGGGGGGATGAGTGAAAAACTGTTTTTT
>TRBV28|-|15|TRBJ2-7|-
CASSPSMGRSYEQYF
TGTGCCAGCAGTCCATCAATGGGCAGGTCCTACGAGCAGTACTTC
>TRBV30|few|14|TRBJ2-3|-
CATQGAGGTDTQYF
TGTGCCACCCAAGGGGCTGGGGGGACAGATACGCAGTATTTT
>TRBV10-3|once|14|TRBJ2-5|-
CAISPSVAGETQYF
TGTGCCATCAGTCCCTCGGTGGCGGGAGAGACCCAGTACTTC
>TRBV5-8|-|16|TRBJ1-1|-
CASSLAEGVRNTEAFF
TGTGCCAGCAGCTTGGCCGAGGGAGTACGGAACACTGAAGCTTTCTTT
>TRBV10-3|-|12|TRBJ1-5|TRBD1
CAISPGGQPQHF
TGTGCCATCAGCCCAGGGGGTCAGCCCCAGCATTTT
>TRBV5-1|-|14|TRBJ2-5|TRBD2
CASRWTSGQETQYF
TGCGCCAGCAGGTGGACTAGCGGGCAAGAGACCCAGTACTTC
>TRBV6-6|-|16|TRBJ1-3|TRBD1
CASRPTGQGAENTIYF
TGTGCCAGCAGACCCACAGGACAGGGGGCCGAAAACACCATATATTTT